This T cell receptor beta chain was documented in a study of regulatory T cells in long-lasting Graves disease. This clonotype was picked up many times. Germline CDR1 is MDHEN and CDR2 is SYDVKM. The CDR3 totals 14 residues. V dropped 5 bases and J dropped 3 bases, with 13 bases sitting between them. Indicated time point: newly diagnosed GD, antithyroid drugs for less than 3 months. The TCR library was prepared using RNA isolated from PBMCs. To make TCR beta libraries, researchers used iRepertoire HTBI primers and Arm-PCR of CDR3 regions. MiXCR, run by TCRdb on the multiplex PCR reads, gives a single entry per CDR3 protein. The data contain 450,000 to 600,000 distinct CDR3 sequences, 15% to 20% of them singletons. The sample was also reused in another study, on T cells in Graves' hyperthyroidism and ophthalmopathy.

The clonotype originates from a man aged 35-49 years with Graves disease. Here the sequenced sample was peripheral blood mononuclear cells (PBMCs), taken at new diagnosis, from a patient treated with antithyroid drugs. The chain uses TRBV28 and TRBJ1-1, with D unclear. The CDR3: CASSTPSEYTEAFF. The CDR3 DNA reads as TGTGCCAGCAGTACCCCCTCAGAATACACTGAAGCTTTCTTT.